This T cell receptor (beta chain) derives from a study of blood T cell repertoires in COVID-19. Method: immunoSEQ multiplex PCR; TCRdb's copy keeps in-frame clones and lacks some. The sample lists about 120,000 clones, 75% to 90% occurring once. CDR3 length equals 14 residues. Trimming removed 6 bases from V and 7 bases from J; junction bases left unmatched: 9. Germline CDR1 and CDR2: MDHEN and SYDVKM. V usage is TRBV28 and J usage is TRBJ1-2; 9 nucleotides agree with TRBD1. The receptor comes from a man between 65 and 85 years old with active or convalescent COVID-19. Sequencing was done on a sample of peripheral blood. The CDR3 sequence: CASSLQQGAGGYTF. CDR3 DNA sequence: TGTGCCAGCAGCCTGCAACAGGGGGCCGGTGGCTACACCTTC.